The 23 T cell receptor beta chains below come from one sample, sequenced in a study of CD8+CD57+ T cells in acquired aplastic anemia. Profiles of TCR beta VDJ and CDR3 were generated from a genomic DNA template. TCRdb called the reads again in MiXCR, with one record for every CDR3 protein. This table has fewer than 200,000 distinct CDR3 sequences, about 64% appearing once. The sample comprised sorted CD4+, CD8+, or CD8+CD57+ T cells (not recorded which) from PBMCs. These receptors all come from a human donor in good health.

This clonotype showed up many times. The chain combines TRBV9 with TRBJ2-5, with D tentatively TRBD2 (5 bases). The CDR3 covers 15 residues. Germline-derived CDR1 and CDR2 are SGDLS and YYNGEE. V lost 0 bases, J lost 1 base, and 10 bases lay in between. CDR3 nucleotide sequence: TGTGCCAGCAGCGTAGCTGGAGGTCTCCAAGAGACCCAGTACTTC. Translation: CASSVAGGLQETQYF.

The chain has TRBV10-1 and TRBJ2-7, with D possibly being TRBD1 (8 bases). The germline V and J ends were trimmed by 0 bases and 2 bases, with 14 bases remaining between them. This CDR3 region has 16 residues. Germline CDR1 WNHNN, CDR2 SYGVQD (reference sequence). CDR3 loop: CASSESTGGVPYEQYF. The CDR3, as DNA: TGCGCCAGCAGTGAGTCTACAGGGGGGGTTCCCTACGAGCAGTACTTC.

This clonotype was counted many times. V is TRBV6-4 and J is TRBJ1-2; D gene uncertain. With 8 bases removed from V and 2 bases from J, the gap between germline ends came to 6 bases. The germline gives CDR1 MRHNA, CDR2 SNTAGT. The CDR3 has 11 residues. The CDR3 protein is CASPPNYGYTF. Written as DNA, the CDR3 is TGTGCCAGCCCCCCAAACTATGGCTACACCTTC.

The chain links TRBV14 to TRBJ2-3; TRBD1 matches at 9 bases. CDR1 is SGHDN and CDR2 is FVKESK in the germline V gene. Trimming at V came to 1 base and at J to 8 bases, leaving 13 bases not matched to a gene. The CDR3 contains 17 residues. The CDR3 spells CASSQALRTGELATQYF. The CDR3 DNA is TGTGCCAGCAGCCAAGCCCTTAGGACAGGGGAATTAGCTACGCAGTATTTT. Full variable domain (outside the CDR3, taken from reference TRBV14 and TRBJ2-3): EAGVTQFPSHSVIEKGQTVTLRCDPISGHDNLYWYRRVMGKEIKFLLHFVKESKQDESGMPNNRFLAERTGGTYSTLKVQPAELEDSGVYFCASSQALRTGELATQYFGPGTRLTVL.

The CDR3 loop reads CASSLAVTGELFF. Here the CDR3 DNA reads TGTGCCAGCAGCTTAGCGGTCACCGGGGAGCTGTTTTTT. The V gene is TRBV7-9, the J gene TRBJ2-2; no definite D call. The CDR3 consists of 13 residues. Trimming took 0 bases from V and 4 from J, leaving 3 bases between them. CDR1 SEHNR and CDR2 FQNEAQ come from the germline V gene (reference sequence). Full variable domain (missing parts from reference TRBV7-9 and TRBJ2-2): DTGVSQNPRHKITKRGQNVTFRCDPISEHNRLYWYRQTLGQGPEFLTYFQNEAQLEKSRLLSDRFSAERPKGSFSTLEIQRTEQGDSAMYLCASSLAVTGELFFGEGSRLTVL.

The chain has TRBV24-1 and TRBJ2-1, with D hard to call. The CDR3 sequence is 12 residues long. Germline CDR1 is KGHDR and CDR2 is SFDVKD. V lost 1 base to trimming and J lost 15 bases, with 12 bases between them. The CDR3 nucleotides are TGTGCCACCAGTGATTTTGGCGGTAGTCGGTTCTTC. Amino acid sequence: CATSDFGGSRFF.

This clonotype was seen a handful of times. The V gene is TRBV20-1, the J gene TRBJ2-7; D gene unclear. CDR1 is DFQATT, CDR2 SNEGSKA, per germline (reference sequence). V lost 2 bases to trimming and J lost 3 bases, with 11 bases between them. The CDR3 totals 13 residues. This CDR3 reads CSARTGPNYEQYF. The CDR3 nucleotides read TGCAGTGCTAGAACCGGGCCCAACTACGAGCAGTACTTC.

The CDR3 here is CSARDLRTSGREEYF. The CDR3, as DNA: TGCAGTGCTAGAGATCTCCGGACTAGCGGGAGAGAGGAATACTTC. V is TRBV20-1 and J is TRBJ2-7; 13 bases are a match to TRBD2. Germline CDR1 reads DFQATT; CDR2 reads SNEGSKA (reference sequence). CDR3 length: 15 residues. V lost 0 bases, J lost 13 bases, and 12 bases stayed unmatched.

The J gene is TRBJ2-3, the V gene TRBV20-1; a possible D gene is TRBD2 (5 bases). Germline loops: CDR1 DFQATT, CDR2 SNEGSKA (reference sequence). This CDR3 spans 13 amino acids. Trimming left V 3 bases short and J 6 bases short, with 13 bases between. The CDR3 DNA sequence: TGCAGTGCTAGTGCCAGTTCGGGGGATACGCAGTATTTT. This codes for CSASASSGDTQYF.

The chain uses TRBV12-3 or TRBV12-4 and TRBJ1-4, with D possibly being TRBD1 (6 bases). Trimming pared 5 bases from V and 6 bases from J, leaving 13 bases between. The CDR3 sequence is 14 residues long. The CDR3 DNA reads TGTGCCAGCAGTCTTTTTACAGGGTATGAAAAACTGTTTTTT. As protein: CASSLFTGYEKLFF.

Only a few counts were recorded for this clonotype. The chain recombines TRBV20-1 with TRBJ2-7, with 9 bases identical to TRBD1. In germline, CDR1 is DFQATT, CDR2 SNEGSKA (reference sequence). The J segment lost 3 bases and the V segment lost 3 bases, leaving 9 bases of the junction unmatched. There are 15 residues in the CDR3. CDR3 sequence (DNA): TGCAGTGCTAGGGGGGACAGGGAGGGATTCTACGAGCAGTACTTC. The encoded protein is CSARGDREGFYEQYF.

The V and J genes are TRBV7-2 and TRBJ2-7; 8 positions match TRBD2. With V trimmed by 3 bases and J by 1 base, 5 bases remained unmatched. The CDR3 loop spans 15 amino acids. Per germline, CDR1 SGHTA and CDR2 FQGNSA. In nucleotides, the CDR3 is TGTGCCAGCAGCTTTCTGGCGGGGGGTTCCTACGAGCAGTACTTC. The encoded protein is CASSFLAGGSYEQYF.

On this clonotype itself: One end of the junction is discordant with germline, which a read error may explain. The chain joins TRBV12-3 or TRBV12-4 to TRBJ2-3; D call uncertain. This CDR3 is built from 14 residues. CDR3 loop: CAISEPATADTQYF. The CDR3 nucleotides read TGTGCCATCAGTGAGCCCGCGACCGCAGATACGCAGTATTTT.

The CDR3 DNA is TGTGCCAGCAGCGTGTCCGGGACTAGCCCCTACGAGCAGTACTTC. This translates into CASSVSGTSPYEQYF. The chain is built from TRBV9 and TRBJ2-7; 9 bases align to TRBD2. The CDR3 spans 15 residues. Germline V gene sequence: CDR1 SGDLS, CDR2 YYNGEE. V gave up 2 bases and J gave up 2 bases; unmatched junction bases: 5. Using reference TRBV9 and TRBJ2-7 for the parts outside the CDR3, the full variable domain is DSGVTQTPKHLITATGQRVTLRCSPRSGDLSVYWYQQSLDQGLQFLIQYYNGEERAKGNILERFSAQQFPDLHSELNLSSLELGDSALYFCASSVSGTSPYEQYFGPGTRLTVT.

This clonotype was counted a few times. The V call is TRBV10-3, the J call TRBJ2-7; no clear D gene. Germline-derived CDR1 and CDR2 are ENHRY and SYGVKD. V lost 5 bases to trimming and J lost 5 bases, with 16 bases between them. CDR3 size: 14 residues. The DNA of the CDR3 is TGTGCCATCAGTTACATTGCAGTTGGAGACGAGCAGTACTTC. It translates to CAISYIAVGDEQYF.

This sequence joins TRBV19 and TRBJ2-7, with no clear D. Germline V gives CDR1 LNHDA, CDR2 SQIVND (reference sequence). CDR3 length: 15 residues. The germline V and J ends were trimmed by 5 bases and 3 bases, with 17 bases remaining between them. This chain's CDR3 is CASSLETDGYYEQYF. CDR3 bases: TGTGCCAGTAGTCTGGAGACTGACGGATACTACGAGCAGTACTTC.

In regard to this clonotype: Being one base from a much bigger clone, this may be a read error. The chain has TRBV6-5 and TRBJ2-7; no reliable D call. V gave up 2 bases and J gave up 3 bases, with 11 bases separating them. Germline CDR1 and CDR2: MNHEY and SVGAGI. The CDR3 is made up of 14 amino acids. CDR3 region: CASSYAPGLYEQYF. The CDR3 DNA reads as TGTGCCAGCAGTTACGCTCCAGGTCTCTACGAGCAGTACTTC.

This clonotype came up many times. The chain employs TRBV11-3 and TRBJ1-4, with TRBD1 matching over 9 bases. The CDR3 totals 14 residues. Germline loops: CDR1 SGHNT, CDR2 YENEEA. The trim removed 5 bases at V and 8 bases at J, leaving 6 bases unmatched. CDR3 nucleotides: TGTGCCAGCAGCGACAGGGGGGGAGAGGAAAAACTGTTTTTT. This codes for CASSDRGGEEKLFF.

The table lists this clonotype with many counts. V usage is TRBV6-1 and J usage is TRBJ1-5; D unresolved. Trimming shortened V by 3 bases and J by 3 bases, and 12 bases separated the two germline ends. This CDR3 has 15 residues. Germline CDR1 MNHNS, CDR2 SASEGT. The CDR3 coding sequence is TGTGCCAGCAGTGATCTCCGGGCCCTCAATCAGCCCCAGCATTTT. It yields the protein CASSDLRALNQPQHF.

The chain is built from TRBV20-1 and TRBJ1-2, with 8 positions matching TRBD1. The CDR3 has 14 amino acids. V trimming: 6 bases; J trimming: 7 bases; junction bases outside the gene matches: 13. CDR1 DFQATT and CDR2 SNEGSKA come from the germline V gene (reference sequence). In DNA, the CDR3 is TGCAGTGCATCGGACAGGGTCGATTTTGGTGGCTACACCTTC. Translation gives CSASDRVDFGGYTF.

A remark on this clonotype: One end of the junction does not line up with germline, which may come from a read error. V gene TRBV24-1 combines with J gene TRBJ1-2, with D unclear. This CDR3 comprises 14 residues. CDR1 and CDR2 from the germline V gene are KGHDR and SFDVKD. The CDR3 DNA reads as TGCGCCACCAGTGATCTCGACGTCCCCTATGGCTACACCTTC. It is translated as CATSDLDVPYGYTF.

This clonotype was seen only a few times. The chain combines TRBV25-1 with TRBJ1-4; D possibly corresponds to TRBD1 (5 bases). V lost 3 bases, J lost 11 bases, and 19 bases lay in between. Germline CDR1 and CDR2: MGHDK and SYGVNS. There are 15 residues in the CDR3. The CDR3 region has the DNA TGTGCCAGCAGTGACGACCGGGCAGGGTCAGCCAAACTGTTTTTT. It specifies CASSDDRAGSAKLFF.

This clonotype has a single count. The rearrangement links TRBV19 to TRBJ2-1, with 11 bases fitting TRBD2. J gave up 4 bases and V 3 bases, and 5 bases lay outside the gene matches. This CDR3 is built from 16 residues. The germline V gene encodes CDR1 LNHDA and CDR2 SQIVND (reference sequence). Written as DNA, the CDR3 is TGTGCCAGTAGTATTCTAGCGGGGGGCAGTTACAATGAGCAGTTCTTC. This sequence encodes CASSILAGGSYNEQFF.